Listed here are 2 T cell receptor beta chains from one sample, sequenced in a study of cytotoxic CD8 clonotypes in ibrutinib-treated CLL. Sequencing was performed with immunoSEQ multiplex PCR; in TCRdb, only in-frame clones are kept and a portion is missing. This sample yields roughly 220,000 clones, of which 70% are seen a single time; about 6% belongs to the top ten. The sequences come from PBMCs, collected after 12 months of ibrutinib treatment. The origin of the receptors is a human donor with chronic lymphocytic leukemia.

The chain carries TRBV4-3 and TRBJ2-7, with 8 nucleotides matching TRBD1. V was clipped by 3 bases and J by 5 bases; unmatched bases: 6. The CDR3 runs 14 residues. Germline V gene sequence: CDR1 LGHNA, CDR2 YSLEER. DNA of the CDR3: TGCGCCAGCAGCCAGGCGGACAGGGACCACGAGCAGTACTTC. This encodes CASSQADRDHEQYF.

The V call is TRBV25-1, the J call TRBJ2-2, with 9 bases matching TRBD2. The germline V gene has CDR1 MGHDK and CDR2 SYGVNS. This CDR3 region has 15 residues. V shed 5 bases and J 4 bases; nucleotides not matched to a gene: 5. The CDR3 region has the DNA TGTGCCAGCAGTCGGGCTAGCGGGATCACCGGGGAGCTGTTTTTT. As protein: CASSRASGITGELFF.